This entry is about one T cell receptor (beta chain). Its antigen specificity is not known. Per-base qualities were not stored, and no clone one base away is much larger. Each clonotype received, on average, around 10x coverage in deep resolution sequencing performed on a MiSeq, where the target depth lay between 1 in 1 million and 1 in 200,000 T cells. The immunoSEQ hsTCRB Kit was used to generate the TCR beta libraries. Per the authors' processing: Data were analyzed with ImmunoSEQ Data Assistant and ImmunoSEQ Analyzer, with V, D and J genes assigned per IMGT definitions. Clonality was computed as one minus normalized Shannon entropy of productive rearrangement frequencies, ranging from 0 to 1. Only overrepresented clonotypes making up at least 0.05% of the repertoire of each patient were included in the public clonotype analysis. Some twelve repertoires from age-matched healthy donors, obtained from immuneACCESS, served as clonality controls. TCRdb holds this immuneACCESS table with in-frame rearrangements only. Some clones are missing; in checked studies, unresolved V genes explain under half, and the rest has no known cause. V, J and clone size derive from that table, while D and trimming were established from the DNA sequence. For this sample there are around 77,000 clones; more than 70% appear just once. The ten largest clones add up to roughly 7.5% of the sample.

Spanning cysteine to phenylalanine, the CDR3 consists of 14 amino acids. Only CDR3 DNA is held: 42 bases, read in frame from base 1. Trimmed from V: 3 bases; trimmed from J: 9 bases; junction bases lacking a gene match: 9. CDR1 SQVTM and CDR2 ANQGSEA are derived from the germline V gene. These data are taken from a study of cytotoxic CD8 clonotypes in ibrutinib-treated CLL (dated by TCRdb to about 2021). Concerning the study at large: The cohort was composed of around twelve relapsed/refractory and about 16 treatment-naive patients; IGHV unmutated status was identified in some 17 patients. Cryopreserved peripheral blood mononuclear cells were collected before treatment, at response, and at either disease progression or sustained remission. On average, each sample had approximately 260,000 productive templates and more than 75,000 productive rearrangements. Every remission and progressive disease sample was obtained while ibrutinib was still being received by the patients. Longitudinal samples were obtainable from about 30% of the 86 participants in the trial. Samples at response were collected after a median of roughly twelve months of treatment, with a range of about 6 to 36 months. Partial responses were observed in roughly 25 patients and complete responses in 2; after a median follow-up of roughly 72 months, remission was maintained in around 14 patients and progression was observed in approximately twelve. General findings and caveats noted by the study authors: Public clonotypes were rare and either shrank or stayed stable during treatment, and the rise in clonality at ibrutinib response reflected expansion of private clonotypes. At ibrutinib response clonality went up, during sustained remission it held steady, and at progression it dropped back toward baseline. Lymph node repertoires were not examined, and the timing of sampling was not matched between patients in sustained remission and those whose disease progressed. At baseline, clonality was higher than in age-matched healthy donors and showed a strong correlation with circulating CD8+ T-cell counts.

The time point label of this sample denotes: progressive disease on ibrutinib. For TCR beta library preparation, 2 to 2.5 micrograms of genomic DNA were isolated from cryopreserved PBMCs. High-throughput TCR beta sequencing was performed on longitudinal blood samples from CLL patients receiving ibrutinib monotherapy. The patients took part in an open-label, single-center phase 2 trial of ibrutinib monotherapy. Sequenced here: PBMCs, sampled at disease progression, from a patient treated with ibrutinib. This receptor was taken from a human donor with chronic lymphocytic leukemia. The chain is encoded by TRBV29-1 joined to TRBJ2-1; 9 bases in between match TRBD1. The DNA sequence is TGCAGCGTTGATCAGGACAGGGGCTTGGGTGAGCAGTTCTTC. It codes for CSVDQDRGLGEQFF.